A selection of T cell receptor beta chains follows, all from one sample in a study of tumor and adjacent non-tumor tissue in lung cancer. TCRdb passed the multiplex PCR reads through MiXCR, listing each CDR3 protein once. Of about 200,000 distinct CDR3 sequences in the sample, about 71% were seen once. Sequencing was done on a sample of lung tumor tissue. The receptors shown here come from a man between 60 and 75 years old with non-small cell lung cancer. The CDR3 runs from the conserved cysteine through the conserved F or W. A D gene is named only where the DNA matches it firmly. Where a row states a size, it is once, few, many or the class of an expanded clone; other rows omit it.

cdr3_aa cdr3_nt j_call clone_size v_call d_call
CSAAISPNRVEAFF TGCAGTGCGGCGATCTCCCCAAACAGGGTTGAAGCTTTCTTT TRBJ1-1 - TRBV20-1 -
CVSSYSGANTGDLFF TGTGTCAGCAGTTACTCAGGGGCAAACACCGGGGATCTGTTTTTT TRBJ2-2 once TRBV6-5 -
CASSHRGDRTYEHYF TGCGCCAGCAGCCATCGGGGGGACAGGACTTACGAGCATTACTTC TRBJ2-7 - TRBV4-1 -
CASSYSVTVRTSRRSQHQHF TGTGCCAGCAGTTACTCGGTGACAGTAAGAACCAGTCGTCGCAGTCAGCACCAGCATTTT TRBJ1-5 - TRBV6-6 -
CASSPWPGQPMYQETQYF TGCGCCAGCAGCCCTTGGCCGGGACAGCCGATGTACCAAGAGACCCAGTACTTC TRBJ2-5 - TRBV5-1 TRBD1
CASRVGLAENNEQFF TGTGCCAGCAGGGTGGGACTAGCGGAGAACAATGAGCAGTTCTTC TRBJ2-1 many TRBV11-1 TRBD2
CSAGSGVSYEQYF TGCAGTGCTGGAAGCGGAGTCTCCTACGAGCAGTACTTC TRBJ2-7 few TRBV20-1 -
CASSQRDHTYEQYF TGTGCCAGCAGTCAGAGGGACCATACCTACGAGCAGTACTTC TRBJ2-7 - TRBV6-2/TRBV6-3 -
CVSRTGGTSYVQYF TGTGTCAGCAGAACCGGGGGTACCTCGTACGTGCAGTACTTC TRBJ2-7 - TRBV6-5 -
CSVGGMNTVELFF TGCAGCGTTGGGGGGATGAACACCGTGGAGCTGTTTTTT TRBJ2-2 - TRBV29-1 -
CASSYEDSCNTGELFF TGTGCCAGCAGTTACGAAGATAGCTGCAACACCGGGGAGCTGTTTTTT TRBJ2-2 few TRBV6-2/TRBV6-3 -
CVSSWGRDQYF TGTGTCAGCAGCTGGGGCAGGGATCAGTACTTC TRBJ2-7 - TRBV11-2 -
CATSDLRDGRDTDTQYF TGTGCCACCAGCGATTTGCGGGACGGACGAGACACAGATACGCAGTATTTT TRBJ2-3 - TRBV24-1 -
CSARQGSGETQYF TGCAGTGCTAGACAGGGTTCAGGGGAGACCCAGTACTTC TRBJ2-5 few TRBV20-1 -
CAGSLDQKKTQYF TGTGCCGGCAGCTTAGACCAGAAAAAGACCCAGTATTTC TRBJ2-5 - TRBV11-2 -
CASSHGRETHEQYF TGTGCCAGCAGCCACGGCAGGGAAACCCACGAGCAGTACTTC TRBJ2-7 - TRBV4-2 -
CSVEELTGSDGYTF TGCAGCGTTGAAGAGCTCACAGGGTCAGATGGCTACACCTTC TRBJ1-2 many TRBV29-1 -
CVSRGRGTDTQYF TGTGTCAGCAGGGGCCGGGGCACAGATACGCAGTATTTC TRBJ2-3 - TRBV6-5 -
CASSEATSGTYEQYF TGTGCCAGCAGTGAAGCGACTAGCGGGACCTACGAGCAGTACTTC TRBJ2-7 - TRBV6-1 TRBD2
CSAVIQGVIGEQYF TGCAGCGCTGTAATACAGGGGGTTATAGGCGAGCAGTACTTC TRBJ2-7 - TRBV29-1 TRBD1
CASGTHRRSSHEQYF TGTGCCAGCGGAACTCATCGCAGGAGCTCCCACGAGCAGTATTTC TRBJ2-7 - TRBV5-5 -
CARSFPGSDGYTF TGTGCCAGAAGCTTCCCAGGGAGTGACGGCTACACCTTC TRBJ1-2 - TRBV5-5 -
CASSFWAGGSYTF TGTGCCAGCAGTTTTTGGGCAGGGGGAAGCTACACCTTC TRBJ1-2 - TRBV28 TRBD1
CASSEAPGAGNTIYF TGTGCCAGCAGTGAAGCGCCAGGGGCTGGAAACACCATATATTTT TRBJ1-3 few TRBV6-1 -
CPSSLASLADTQYF TGTCCCAGCAGCTTAGCCAGTTTGGCGGATACGCAGTATTTT TRBJ2-3 - TRBV11-3 -
CANRPSYYLAKNIQYF TGTGCCAACCGCCCCTCATATTATTTAGCCAAAAACATTCAGTACTTC TRBJ2-4 - TRBV11-3 -
CGAPTSGRKTDMQYF TGCGGTGCTCCCACTAGCGGGAGAAAGACAGATATGCAGTATTTT TRBJ2-3 - TRBV20-1 TRBD2
CASSAGNSASTGELFF TGTGCTAGCAGCGCCGGGAATAGCGCTAGCACCGGGGAGCTGTTTTTT TRBJ2-2 - TRBV6-1 -
CVSSLRDRDCAYGYTF TGTGTCAGCAGCCTACGCGACAGGGATTGCGCCTATGGCTACACCTTC TRBJ1-2 - TRBV5-6 TRBD1
CASSLDDYREQYF TGTGCCAGCAGCCTCGACGACTACCGGGAGCAGTACTTC TRBJ2-7 few TRBV4-2 -